This T cell receptor beta chain was captured by sequencing in a study of cytomegalovirus exposure and HLA in healthy donors. Background on the study: T cells numbering around 180 million yielded more than 100 million unique TCR beta sequences in an earlier analysis.

This clone occurred once. Its antigen is currently unknown. Germline assignment: CDR1 MNHEY and CDR2 SMNVEV (reference sequence). The CDR3 is 14 residues long. V gave up 3 bases and J gave up 8 bases; unmatched junction bases: 9. The study's findings and limits: Serostatus for CMV was the only available immune exposure information.

Primers for the PCR totalled 60 Vbeta and 13 Jbeta. Original processing methods: In a later analysis, about 11 million of about 80 million unique beta chains occurred in at least two donors. Using immunoSEQ multiplex PCR, the repertoire was profiled, and TCRdb retains in-frame clones only, with some absent. V, J and clone size are those of that table, while D and trimming were read from the DNA. The data show roughly 68,000 clones, roughly 80% seen once. This clonotype was sampled from a male donor in good health and CMV-seropositive. The sequencing sample was made of PBMCs. The rearrangement links TRBV27 to TRBJ1-2; 7 nucleotides line up with TRBD1. The CDR3 loop reads CASSLAQGLSGYTF. CDR3 sequence (DNA): TGTGCCAGCAGTTTGGCACAGGGGTTATCAGGCTACACCTTC.